The TCR beta chain described here comes from a study of CD4 T cells in relation to SARS-CoV-2 and coronaviruses. Unexposed donor CD4+ T cells date from about 2010-2019, before the COVID-19 pandemic. The cells were cultured for less than twelve days before CD4+ T cells were isolated. Libraries were prepared by immunoSEQ multiplex PCR; TCRdb keeps only in-frame clonotypes and omits some of them. The sample gives under 25,000 clones, about 80% of which show up once; 15% to 18% is in the top ten. In the case of this clone: The target antigen is unknown.

The source material was CD4+ T cells from PBMCs, cultured in vitro. The sequence was collected from a human donor in good health.

The CDR3, as DNA: TGTGCCAGCAGCCCGCGGGGACAGGACGGGGAGACCCAGTACTTC. It translates to CASSPRGQDGETQYF. The V gene is TRBV5-4, the J gene TRBJ2-5; 8 positions match TRBD1. CDR3 size: 15 residues. The germline V gene encodes CDR1 SGHNT and CDR2 YYREEE (reference sequence). With V trimmed by 4 bases and J by 5 bases, 10 bases remained unmatched.